The rows below give T cell receptor beta chains drawn from one sample of a study of cytomegalovirus exposure and HLA in healthy donors. Profiling relied on immunoSEQ multiplex PCR, and the TCRdb table lists in-frame clones only, not all of them. Here the sample spans 75,000 to 80,000 clones, more than 65% being singletons. The specimen was PBMCs. These receptors all come from a male donor in good health and CMV-seropositive. CDR3s include the opening cysteine and the closing phenylalanine or tryptophan. Each record gives: CDR3 protein, CDR3 DNA, clone size, J gene, V gene, D gene. D genes are given only for firm matches. Clone size is given for some rows only: seen once, a few or many times, or a class if the clone is expanded.

CAWSYLGANTGELFF TGTGCCTGGAGTTATCTAGGGGCGAACACCGGGGAGCTGTTTTTT NA TRBJ2-2 TRBV30 NA
CASSRREANEQFF TGTGCCAGTAGTCGGCGGGAGGCAAATGAGCAGTTCTTC NA TRBJ2-1 TRBV19 TRBD2
CASSQAQDSSPLHF TGCGCCAGCAGCCAAGCCCAAGACTCTTCACCCCTCCACTTT NA TRBJ1-6 TRBV4-1 NA
CASSLGGQGANQPQHF TGTGCCAGCAGCTTGGGCGGACAGGGGGCTAATCAGCCCCAGCATTTT once TRBJ1-5 TRBV5-4 TRBD1
CASKLGPGGRTDTQYF TGTGCCAGCAAGCTGGGTCCGGGGGGCCGCACAGATACGCAGTATTTT NA TRBJ2-3 TRBV28 NA
CASSPGERETQYF TGTGCCAGCAGCCCAGGGGAGCGGGAGACCCAGTACTTC once TRBJ2-5 TRBV5-6 NA
CASGGQGAGEQYF TGTGCCAGCGGGGGCCAGGGCGCGGGCGAGCAGTACTTC NA TRBJ2-7 TRBV9 NA
CASSSQGNEQYF TGTGCCAGCTCGTCACAGGGAAACGAGCAGTACTTC few TRBJ2-7 TRBV18 NA
CASSELAGGGQPQHF TGTGCCAGCAGTGAACTGGCAGGGGGCGGTCAGCCCCAGCATTTT few TRBJ1-5 TRBV2 TRBD1
CASSGNDRGSTDTQYF TGTGCCAGCAGCGGCAACGACAGGGGGTCCACAGATACGCAGTATTTT NA TRBJ2-3 TRBV11-3 TRBD1